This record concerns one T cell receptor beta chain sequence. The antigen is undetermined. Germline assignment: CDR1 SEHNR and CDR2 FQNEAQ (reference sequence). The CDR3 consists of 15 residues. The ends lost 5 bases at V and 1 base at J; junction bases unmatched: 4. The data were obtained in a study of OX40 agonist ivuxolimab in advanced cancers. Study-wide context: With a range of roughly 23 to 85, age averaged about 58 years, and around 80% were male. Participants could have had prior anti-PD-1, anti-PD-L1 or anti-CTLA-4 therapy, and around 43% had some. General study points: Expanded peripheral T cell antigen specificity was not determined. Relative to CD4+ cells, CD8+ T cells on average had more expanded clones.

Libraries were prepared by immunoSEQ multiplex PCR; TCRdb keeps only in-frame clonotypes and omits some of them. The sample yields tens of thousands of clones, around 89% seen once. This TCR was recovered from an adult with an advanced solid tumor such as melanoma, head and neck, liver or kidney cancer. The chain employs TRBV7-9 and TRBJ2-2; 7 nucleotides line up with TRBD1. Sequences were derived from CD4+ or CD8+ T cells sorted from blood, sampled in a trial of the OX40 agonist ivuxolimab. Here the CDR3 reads CASSARTGNTGELFF. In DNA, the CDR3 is TGTGCCAGCAGCGCCCGGACAGGGAACACCGGGGAGCTGTTTTTT.